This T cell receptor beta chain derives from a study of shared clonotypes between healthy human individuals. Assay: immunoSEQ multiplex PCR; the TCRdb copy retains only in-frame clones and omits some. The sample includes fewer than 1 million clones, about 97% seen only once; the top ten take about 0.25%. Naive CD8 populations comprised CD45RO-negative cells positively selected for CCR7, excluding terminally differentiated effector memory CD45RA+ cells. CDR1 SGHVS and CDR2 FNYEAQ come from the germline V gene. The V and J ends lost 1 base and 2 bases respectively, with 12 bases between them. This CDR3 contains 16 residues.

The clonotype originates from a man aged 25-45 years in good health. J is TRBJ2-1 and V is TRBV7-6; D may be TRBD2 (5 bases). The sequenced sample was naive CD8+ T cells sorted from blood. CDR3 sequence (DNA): TGTGCCAGCAGCTTAGGTGCTGGCGGGCCCTACAATGAGCAGTTCTTC. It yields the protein CASSLGAGGPYNEQFF.